This T cell receptor (beta chain) is from a study of Ad26.COV2.S vaccination and SARS-CoV-2 variants. Looking at the study overall: Once, or twice with 56 days between doses, Ad26.COV2.S was given intramuscularly.

Sequencing used immunoSEQ multiplex PCR; TCRdb keeps in-frame clones, though not all of them. The repertoire holds around 250,000 clones, with around 87% as singletons. Treatment indicated: over 15 received Ad26.COV2.S at low or high dose, single or two shots; about 5 received placebo; per-sample allocation not given. Sampling happened 63 days after the first vaccine or placebo injection. Per the germline V gene, CDR1 is MNHEY and CDR2 is SVGAGI. J was trimmed by 4 bases and V by 6 bases; bases with no gene match: 9. There are 15 residues in the CDR3. The receptor's source is a person between 18 and 59 years old who received the Ad26.COV2.S COVID-19 vaccine or a placebo. This sample comprised peripheral blood, obtained in a trial of Ad26.COV2.S vaccine versus placebo. This rearrangement joins TRBV6-5 to TRBJ1-2, with 9 bases aligning to TRBD1. The CDR3 nucleotides read TGTGCCAGCAGCCTGTACGCGGGACAGGGCTATGGCTACACCTTC. It encodes CASSLYAGQGYGYTF.